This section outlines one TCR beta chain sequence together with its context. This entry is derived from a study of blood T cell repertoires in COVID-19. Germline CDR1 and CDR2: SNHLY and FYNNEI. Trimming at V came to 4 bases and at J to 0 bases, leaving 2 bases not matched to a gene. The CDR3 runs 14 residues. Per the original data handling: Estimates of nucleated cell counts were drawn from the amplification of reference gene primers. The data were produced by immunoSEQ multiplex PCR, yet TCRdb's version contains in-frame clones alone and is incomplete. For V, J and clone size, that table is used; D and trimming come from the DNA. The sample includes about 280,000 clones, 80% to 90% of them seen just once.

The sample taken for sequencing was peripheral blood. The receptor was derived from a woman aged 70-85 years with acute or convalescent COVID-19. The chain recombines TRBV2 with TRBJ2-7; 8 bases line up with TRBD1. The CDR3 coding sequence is TGTGCCAGCAGTGGACAGGGGATCTCCTACGAGCAGTACTTC. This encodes CASSGQGISYEQYF.